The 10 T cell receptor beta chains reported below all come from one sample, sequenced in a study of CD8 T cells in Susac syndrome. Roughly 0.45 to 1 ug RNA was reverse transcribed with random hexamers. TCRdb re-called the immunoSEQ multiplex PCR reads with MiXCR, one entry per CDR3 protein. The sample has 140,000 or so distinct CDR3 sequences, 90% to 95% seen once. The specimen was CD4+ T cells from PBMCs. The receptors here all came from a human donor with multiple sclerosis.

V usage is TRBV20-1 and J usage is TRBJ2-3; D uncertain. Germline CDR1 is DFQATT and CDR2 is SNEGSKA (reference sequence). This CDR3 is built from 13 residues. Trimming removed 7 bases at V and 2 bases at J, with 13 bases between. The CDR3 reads CSELAQYTDTQYF. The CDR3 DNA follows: TGCAGTGAATTGGCTCAGTACACAGATACGCAGTATTTT.

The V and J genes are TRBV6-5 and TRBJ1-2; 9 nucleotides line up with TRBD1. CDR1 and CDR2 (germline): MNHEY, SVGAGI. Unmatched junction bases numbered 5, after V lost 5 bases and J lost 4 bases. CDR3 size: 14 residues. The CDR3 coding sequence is TGTGCCAGCAGTGCGGGACAGGGTTTCTATGGCTACACCTTC. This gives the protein CASSAGQGFYGYTF.

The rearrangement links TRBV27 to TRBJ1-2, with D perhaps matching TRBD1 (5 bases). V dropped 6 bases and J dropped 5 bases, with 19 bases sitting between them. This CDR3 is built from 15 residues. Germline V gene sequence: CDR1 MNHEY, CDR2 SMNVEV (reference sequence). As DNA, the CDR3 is TGTGCCAGCAGCCTCCTAGGGGCAGGAGTTTATGGCTACACCTTC. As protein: CASSLLGAGVYGYTF.

Here the CDR3 DNA reads TGTGCCAGCAGCCCATCGGGACAGGGCGATGATGTAGCTTTCTTT. Protein sequence: CASSPSGQGDDVAFF. This sequence joins TRBV28 and TRBJ1-1; 9 nucleotides match TRBD1. Germline CDR1 is MDHEN and CDR2 is SYDVKM. The CDR3 runs 15 residues. Trimming cost V 6 bases and J 10 bases; bases outside gene matches: 15.

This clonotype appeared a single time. CDR3 loop: CASSSPGRGYSPLHF. The CDR3 nucleotides are TGTGCCAGCAGTTCGCCAGGGCGGGGTTATTCACCCCTCCACTTT. The rearrangement uses TRBV28 and TRBJ1-6, with D possibly TRBD1 on 5 matching bases. With 4 bases removed from V and 8 bases from J, the gap between germline ends came to 15 bases. The CDR3 contains 15 residues. The germline V gene has CDR1 MDHEN and CDR2 SYDVKM.

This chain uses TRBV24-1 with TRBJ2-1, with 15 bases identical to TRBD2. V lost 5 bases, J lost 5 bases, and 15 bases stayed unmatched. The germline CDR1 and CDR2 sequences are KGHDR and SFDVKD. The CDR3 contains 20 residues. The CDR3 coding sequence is TGTGCCACCAGTGCCTCTTTGGGACTAGCGGGAGGCCACCTCCACAATGAGCAGTTCTTC. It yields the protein CATSASLGLAGGHLHNEQFF.

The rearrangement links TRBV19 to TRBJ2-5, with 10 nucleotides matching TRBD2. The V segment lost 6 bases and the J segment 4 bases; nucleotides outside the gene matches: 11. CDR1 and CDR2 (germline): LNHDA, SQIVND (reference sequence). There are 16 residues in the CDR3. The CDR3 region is CASSPFKREGRETQYF. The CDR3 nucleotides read TGTGCCAGTAGCCCTTTCAAGCGGGAGGGCCGAGAGACCCAGTACTTC.

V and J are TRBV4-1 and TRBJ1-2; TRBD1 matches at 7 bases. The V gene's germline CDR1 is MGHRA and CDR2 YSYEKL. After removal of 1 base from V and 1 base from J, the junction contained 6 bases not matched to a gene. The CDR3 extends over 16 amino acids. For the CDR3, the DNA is TGCGCCAGCAGCCAAGTCACAGGGGCGGTTAACTATGGCTACACCTTC. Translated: CASSQVTGAVNYGYTF.

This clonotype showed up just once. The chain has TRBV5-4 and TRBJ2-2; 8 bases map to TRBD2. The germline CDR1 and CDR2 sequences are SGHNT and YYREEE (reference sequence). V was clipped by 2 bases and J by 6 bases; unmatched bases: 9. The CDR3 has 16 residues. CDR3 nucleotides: TGTGCCAGCAGCTTCGTTCGGGGACTAGTGGCCGGGGAGCTGTTTTTT. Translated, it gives CASSFVRGLVAGELFF. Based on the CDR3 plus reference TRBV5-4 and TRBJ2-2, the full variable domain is ETGVTQSPTHLIKTRGQQVTLRCSSQSGHNTVSWYQQALGQGPQFIFQYYREEENGRGNFPPRFSGLQFPNYSSELNVNALELDDSALYLCASSFVRGLVAGELFFGEGSRLTVL.

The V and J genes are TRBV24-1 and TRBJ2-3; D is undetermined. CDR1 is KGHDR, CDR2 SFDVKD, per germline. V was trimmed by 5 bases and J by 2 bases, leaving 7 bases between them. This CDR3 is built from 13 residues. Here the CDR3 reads CATSGSITDTQYF. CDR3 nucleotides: TGTGCCACCAGTGGATCGATCACAGATACGCAGTATTTT.